This T cell receptor beta chain is drawn from a study of blood T cell repertoires in COVID-19. Study background: Acute-phase and convalescent COVID-19 samples originated in the United States, Italy and Spain. PBMCs, B-cell-depleted T cells, or T cells were the source of the cDNA or gDNA that made up the material.

CDR1 is SGHRS, CDR2 YFSETQ, per germline. With 0 bases clipped from V and 2 bases from J, the junction kept 9 bases outside the gene matches. The CDR3 extends over 18 amino acids. Clinical history reported by participants formed the basis on which cohorts were assigned. As handled by the study authors: Reference gene primer amplification gave nucleated cell count estimates. The repertoire was sequenced with immunoSEQ multiplex PCR; TCRdb's copy has only in-frame clones and lacks some. V and J calls and clone size are given by that table; D and trimming were obtained from the DNA. The sample has roughly 250,000 clones; 87% are singletons.

The chain is built from TRBV5-1 and TRBJ2-7; 12 nucleotides agree with TRBD2. The TCR originated in a woman aged 25 to 39 with acute COVID-19. The sequenced sample was PBMCs or T cells enriched from blood (not recorded which). The CDR3 loop is CASSLGTTSGGSTYEQYF. For the CDR3, the DNA is TGCGCCAGCAGCTTGGGAACTACTAGCGGGGGGTCGACCTACGAGCAGTACTTC.